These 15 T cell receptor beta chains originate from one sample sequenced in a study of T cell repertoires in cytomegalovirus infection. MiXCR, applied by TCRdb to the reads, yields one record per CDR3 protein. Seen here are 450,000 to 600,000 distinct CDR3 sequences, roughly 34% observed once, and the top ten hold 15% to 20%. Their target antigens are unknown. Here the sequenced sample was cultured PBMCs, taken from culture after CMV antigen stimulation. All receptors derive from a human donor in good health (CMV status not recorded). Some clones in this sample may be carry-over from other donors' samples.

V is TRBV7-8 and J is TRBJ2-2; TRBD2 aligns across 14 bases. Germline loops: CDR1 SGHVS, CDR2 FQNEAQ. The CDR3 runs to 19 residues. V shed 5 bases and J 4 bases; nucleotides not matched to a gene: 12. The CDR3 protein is CASSSVGTSGSSGTGELFF. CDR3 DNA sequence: TGTGCCAGCAGCAGCGTAGGGACTAGCGGGAGCAGTGGCACCGGGGAGCTGTTTTTT.

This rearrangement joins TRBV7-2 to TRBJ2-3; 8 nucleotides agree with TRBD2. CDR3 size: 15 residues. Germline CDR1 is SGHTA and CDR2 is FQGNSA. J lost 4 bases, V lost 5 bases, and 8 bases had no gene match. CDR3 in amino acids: CASSGSGNRADTQYF. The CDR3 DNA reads TGTGCCAGCAGCGGTAGCGGGAATAGAGCAGATACGCAGTATTTT.

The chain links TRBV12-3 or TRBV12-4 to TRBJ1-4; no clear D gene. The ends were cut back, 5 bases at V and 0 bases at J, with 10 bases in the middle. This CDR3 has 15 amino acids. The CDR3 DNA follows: TGTGCCAGCAGTGATATAGCCTCAACTAATGAAAAACTGTTTTTT. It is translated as CASSDIASTNEKLFF.

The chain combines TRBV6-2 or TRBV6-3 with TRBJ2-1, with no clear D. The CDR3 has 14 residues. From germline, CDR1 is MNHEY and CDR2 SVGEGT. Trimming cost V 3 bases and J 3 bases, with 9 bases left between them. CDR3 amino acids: CASSYLQHYNEQFF. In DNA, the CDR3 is TGTGCCAGCAGTTATCTCCAACACTACAATGAGCAGTTCTTC.

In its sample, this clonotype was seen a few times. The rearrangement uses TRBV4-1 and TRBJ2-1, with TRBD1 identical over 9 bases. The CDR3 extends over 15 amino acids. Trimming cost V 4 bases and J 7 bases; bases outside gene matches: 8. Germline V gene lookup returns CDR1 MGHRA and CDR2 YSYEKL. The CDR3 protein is CASSPVGTGRNEQFF. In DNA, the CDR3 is TGCGCCAGCAGCCCCGTCGGGACAGGGCGGAATGAGCAGTTCTTC.

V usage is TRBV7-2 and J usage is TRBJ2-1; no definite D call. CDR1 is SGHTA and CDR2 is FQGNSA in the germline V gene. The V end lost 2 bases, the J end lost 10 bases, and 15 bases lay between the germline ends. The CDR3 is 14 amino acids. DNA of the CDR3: TGTGCCAGCAGCTTATCGCCCCGGGTGGACGAGCAGTTCTTC. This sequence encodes CASSLSPRVDEQFF.

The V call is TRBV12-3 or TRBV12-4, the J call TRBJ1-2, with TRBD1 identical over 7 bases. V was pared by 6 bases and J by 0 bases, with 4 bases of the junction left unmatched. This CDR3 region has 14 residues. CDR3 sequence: CASSPGGSNYGYTF. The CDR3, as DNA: TGTGCCAGCAGCCCAGGGGGGTCTAACTATGGCTACACCTTC.

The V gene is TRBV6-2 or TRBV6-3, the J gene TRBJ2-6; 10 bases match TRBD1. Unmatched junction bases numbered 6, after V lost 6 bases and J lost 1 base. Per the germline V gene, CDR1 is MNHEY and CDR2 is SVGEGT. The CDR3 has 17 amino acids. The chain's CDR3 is CASSAGTGVSGANVLTF. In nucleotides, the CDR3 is TGTGCCAGCAGCGCCGGGACAGGGGTTTCTGGGGCCAACGTCCTGACTTTC.

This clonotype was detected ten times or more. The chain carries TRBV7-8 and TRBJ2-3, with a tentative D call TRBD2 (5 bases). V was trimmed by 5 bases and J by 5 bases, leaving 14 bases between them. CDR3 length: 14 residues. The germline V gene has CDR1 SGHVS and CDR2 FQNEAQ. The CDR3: CASSQREGRDTQYF. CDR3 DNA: TGTGCCAGCAGCCAACGAGAGGGTAGAGATACGCAGTATTTT.

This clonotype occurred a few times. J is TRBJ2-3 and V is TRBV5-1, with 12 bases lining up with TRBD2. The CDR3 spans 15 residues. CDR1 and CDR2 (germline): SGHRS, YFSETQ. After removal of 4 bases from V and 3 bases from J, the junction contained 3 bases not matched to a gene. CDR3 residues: CASSRLAGETDTQYF. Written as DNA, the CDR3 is TGCGCCAGCAGCCGACTAGCGGGAGAGACAGATACGCAGTATTTT.

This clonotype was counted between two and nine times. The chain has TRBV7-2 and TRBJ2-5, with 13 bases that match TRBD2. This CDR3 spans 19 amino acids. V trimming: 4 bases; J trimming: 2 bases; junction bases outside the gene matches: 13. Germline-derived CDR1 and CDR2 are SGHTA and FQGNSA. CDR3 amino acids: CASSSGRLTSGRSQETQYF. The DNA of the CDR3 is TGTGCCAGCAGCTCCGGTAGATTGACTAGCGGGAGGAGTCAAGAGACCCAGTACTTC.

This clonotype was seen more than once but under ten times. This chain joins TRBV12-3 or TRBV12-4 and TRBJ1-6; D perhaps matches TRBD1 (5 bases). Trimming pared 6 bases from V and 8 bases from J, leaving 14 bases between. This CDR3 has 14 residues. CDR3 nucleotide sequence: TGTGCCAGCAGGTGGCAGGGAGGGGATTCACCCCTCCACTTT. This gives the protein CASRWQGGDSPLHF.

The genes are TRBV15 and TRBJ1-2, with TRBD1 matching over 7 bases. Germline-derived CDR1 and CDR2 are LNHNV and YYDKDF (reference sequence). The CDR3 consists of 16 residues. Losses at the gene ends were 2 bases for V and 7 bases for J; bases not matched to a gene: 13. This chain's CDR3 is CATSRSGTDSLSGYTF. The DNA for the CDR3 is TGTGCCACCAGCAGATCAGGGACAGATTCTTTGAGTGGCTACACCTTC. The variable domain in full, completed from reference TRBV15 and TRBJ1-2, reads DAMVIQNPRYQVTQFGKPVTLSCSQTLNHNVMYWYQQKSSQAPKLLFHYYDKDFNNEADTPDNFQSRRPNTSFCFLDIRSPGLGDTAMYLCATSRSGTDSLSGYTFGSGTRLTVV.

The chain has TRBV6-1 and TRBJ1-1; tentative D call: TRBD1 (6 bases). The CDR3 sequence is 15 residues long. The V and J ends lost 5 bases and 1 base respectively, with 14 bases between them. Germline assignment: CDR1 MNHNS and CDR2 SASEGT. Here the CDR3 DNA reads TGTGCCAGCAGTCGGGGGGGGGGCAGGAACACTGAAGCTTTCTTT. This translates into CASSRGGGRNTEAFF.

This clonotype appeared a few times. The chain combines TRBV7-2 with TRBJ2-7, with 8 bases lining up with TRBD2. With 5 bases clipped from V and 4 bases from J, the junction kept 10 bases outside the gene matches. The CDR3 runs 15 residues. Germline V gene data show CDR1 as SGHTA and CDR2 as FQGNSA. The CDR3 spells CASSPSGGPQYEQYV. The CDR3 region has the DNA TGTGCCAGCAGCCCGTCGGGGGGGCCTCAGTACGAGCAGTACGTC.